The subject of this entry is one T cell receptor (beta chain). As yet, its antigen is unknown. It was with 60 Vbeta and 13 Jbeta primers that the PCR ran. Profiled with immunoSEQ multiplex PCR; TCRdb holds only in-frame clones, not every one. The sample lists some 90,000 clones; roughly two thirds were seen once. This sample is part of a study of cytomegalovirus exposure and HLA in healthy donors. Study findings and constraints: Presence/absence results assume similar sequencing depth per donor, which may not hold.

Trimming cost V 10 bases and J 2 bases, with 20 bases left between them. Germline V CDR1 and CDR2: LNHDA, SQIVND (reference sequence). This CDR3 is 16 amino acids long. Sequencing input: PBMCs. The gene calls are TRBV19 and TRBJ1-4; no firm D call. This sequence was found in a man aged 45-65 years in good health and CMV-seronegative. CDR3: CATQDWRGSTNEKLFF. DNA of the CDR3: TGTGCCACTCAGGACTGGCGGGGATCGACTAATGAAAAACTGTTTTTT. The full variable domain, in which reference TRBV19 and TRBJ1-4 provide the parts outside the CDR3, is DGGITQSPKYLFRKEGQNVTLSCEQNLNHDAMYWYRQDPGQGLRLIYYSQIVNDFQKGDIAEGYSVSREKKESFPLTVTSAQKNPTAFYLCATQDWRGSTNEKLFFGSGTQLSVL.